The source of this T cell receptor (beta chain) is a study of human thymus T cells. Regarding the study as a whole: Unrelated individuals reportedly shared highly overlapping thymic TCR repertoires. Thymic and blood repertoires appeared to show biased V and J gene usage.

To note about this clone: What it binds is unknown.

Germline V CDR1 and CDR2: SGHTA, FQGNSA. The ends were cut back, 1 base at V and 5 bases at J, with 8 bases in the middle. The length of the CDR3 is 13 residues. It was from resections taken during corrective heart surgery that the thymus tissue came. Among the donors, all were healthy Finnish infants having corrective surgery for congenital heart defects. Here immunoSEQ multiplex PCR was the method, and the copy in TCRdb shows in-frame clones only, minus some. Here the sample spans around 120,000 clones, around 94% being singletons. The J gene is TRBJ1-2, the V gene TRBV7-2; D not resolved. This clonotype originated in a boy younger than two with a congenital heart defect but otherwise immunologically healthy. The source material was thymus tissue. CDR3 DNA sequence: TGTGCCAGCAGCTTAGTAGCTGAGTATGGCTACACCTTC. The encoded protein is CASSLVAEYGYTF.